What follows are 29 T cell receptor beta chains derived from one specimen sequenced in a study of blood T cell repertoires in COVID-19. Assay used: immunoSEQ multiplex PCR; TCRdb lists only in-frame clones, some missing. The sample has 60,000 to 85,000 clones; about 91% are singletons. The sequencing sample was made of peripheral blood. The receptors here all came from a man aged 40-49 years with COVID-19, enrolled during active disease.

The CDR3 is CASRQGGEAFF. As DNA, the CDR3 is TGTGCCAGCAGGCAAGGAGGGGAAGCTTTCTTT. The genes are TRBV5-5 and TRBJ1-1; no reliable D call. Trimming left V 5 bases short and J 8 bases short, with 10 bases between. The CDR3 loop spans 11 amino acids. Germline V gene data show CDR1 as SGHKS and CDR2 as YYEKEE (reference sequence).

The V gene is TRBV7-6, the J gene TRBJ1-1; TRBD1 is a possible D gene (6 bases). CDR1 is SGHVS and CDR2 is FNYEAQ in the germline V gene. Trimming took 1 base from V and 1 from J, leaving 10 bases between them. The length of the CDR3 is 15 residues. CDR3 region: CASSLEKTGNTEAFF. Written as DNA, the CDR3 is TGTGCCAGCAGCTTAGAAAAGACAGGGAACACTGAAGCTTTCTTT.

The table lists this clone with a count of one. The rearrangement uses TRBV5-1 and TRBJ1-4; D not certain. V was clipped by 0 bases and J by 10 bases, with 19 bases between them. Germline CDR1 is SGHRS and CDR2 is YFSETQ. The CDR3 contains 16 residues. CDR3 residues: CASSLVIAGDAAKLFF. The CDR3 DNA reads as TGCGCCAGCAGCTTGGTCATTGCGGGAGATGCCGCAAAACTGTTTTTT.

The V gene is TRBV30, the J gene TRBJ2-7, with D tentatively TRBD1 (6 bases). CDR1 is GTSNPN, CDR2 SVGIG, per germline (reference sequence). Trimming stripped 5 bases from V and 4 bases from J, with 21 bases between. CDR3 length equals 15 residues. CDR3 protein: CAWSQGTGVVYEQYF. In DNA form, the CDR3 reads TGTGCCTGGTCCCAGGGGACCGGCGTTGTGTACGAGCAGTACTTC. The variable domain in full, completed from reference TRBV30 and TRBJ2-7, reads SQTIHQWPATLVQPVGSPLSLECTVEGTSNPNLYWYRQAAGRGLQLLFYSVGIGQISSEVPQNLSASRPQDRQFILSSKKLLLSDSGFYLCAWSQGTGVVYEQYFGPGTRLTVT.

This clone was seen a handful of times. CDR3 sequence (DNA): TGTGCCATCAGTGTAGAACCTAGCGCTGGCACAGATACGCAGTATTTT. Translating gives CAISVEPSAGTDTQYF. The V gene is TRBV10-3, the J gene TRBJ2-3; D is possibly TRBD2 (6 bases). Trimming took off 4 bases at V and 1 base at J, with 15 bases between the two ends. Per the germline V gene, CDR1 is ENHRY and CDR2 is SYGVKD. CDR3 size: 16 residues.

V and J are TRBV2 and TRBJ1-2; 10 nucleotides match TRBD1. V lost 6 bases and J lost 7; bases outside the gene matches: 11. From germline, CDR1 is SNHLY and CDR2 FYNNEI. There are 15 residues in the CDR3. The CDR3 DNA is TGTGCCAGCAGCCTAGTTATGGGACAGGGGACTGGCTACACCTTC. The encoded protein is CASSLVMGQGTGYTF.

This chain joins TRBV7-2 and TRBJ2-5; weak D call: TRBD1 (5 bases). V was shortened by 3 bases and J by 3 bases, with 8 bases between the two germline ends. In germline, CDR1 is SGHTA, CDR2 FQGNSA. This CDR3 has 13 residues. Here the CDR3 reads CASSFTREETQYF. The DNA for the CDR3 is TGTGCCAGCAGCTTTACCAGGGAAGAGACCCAGTACTTC.

This chain links TRBV29-1 with TRBJ2-5; a possible D gene is TRBD1 (6 bases). Trimming left V 7 bases short and J 1 base short, with 16 bases between. There are 14 residues in the CDR3. Per germline, CDR1 SQVTM and CDR2 ANQGSEA. CDR3 region: CSGIRVGGQETQYF. CDR3 nucleotide sequence: TGCAGCGGTATCAGGGTAGGGGGCCAAGAGACCCAGTACTTC.

The V gene is TRBV30, the J gene TRBJ1-4; D not certain. The CDR3 covers 12 residues. Trimming pared 5 bases from V and 8 bases from J, leaving 12 bases between. In germline, CDR1 is GTSNPN, CDR2 SVGIG (reference sequence). This CDR3 is CAWASGGEKLFF. The CDR3 nucleotides are TGTGCCTGGGCGTCCGGAGGAGAAAAACTGTTTTTT.

The chain is built from TRBV5-5 and TRBJ1-4; 9 bases are a match to TRBD1. V was clipped by 3 bases and J by 7 bases; unmatched bases: 10. Germline V gives CDR1 SGHKS, CDR2 YYEKEE (reference sequence). The CDR3 consists of 16 residues. CDR3 bases: TGTGCCAGCAGCTCCTTACGGGGGACAGGGTCTGAAAAACTGTTTTTT. Translated, it gives CASSSLRGTGSEKLFF.

V and J are TRBV19 and TRBJ1-5, with a weak D call TRBD1 (6 bases). The CDR3 runs to 14 residues. The germline V gene encodes CDR1 LNHDA and CDR2 SQIVND (reference sequence). V lost 7 bases and J lost 5, with 15 bases in between. The CDR3 protein is CASNLQGSHQPQHF. The CDR3 region has the DNA TGTGCCAGTAACTTACAGGGTTCCCATCAGCCCCAGCATTTT.

The chain couples TRBV14 to TRBJ1-4; D remains ambiguous. V lost 4 bases and J 9 bases, leaving 12 bases between the germline ends. The CDR3 extends over 13 amino acids. The germline V gene encodes CDR1 SGHDN and CDR2 FVKESK. The chain's CDR3 is CASSPQNVQKLFF. CDR3 nucleotides: TGTGCCAGCAGCCCCCAGAATGTCCAAAAACTGTTTTTT.

The rearrangement uses TRBV2 and TRBJ2-2, with D possibly being TRBD1 (6 bases). The CDR3 runs 13 residues. Trimming removed 3 bases from V and 7 bases from J, with 9 bases in between. Per germline, CDR1 SNHLY and CDR2 FYNNEI. DNA of the CDR3: TGTGCCAGCAGTGAGGGGGCGGGCGGGGAGCTGTTTTTT. This encodes CASSEGAGGELFF. Combining the CDR3 with reference TRBV2 and TRBJ2-2 gives the whole variable domain EPEVTQTPSHQVTQMGQEVILRCVPISNHLYFYWYRQILGQKVEFLVSFYNNEISEKSEIFDDQFSVERPDGSNFTLKIRSTKLEDSAMYFCASSEGAGGELFFGEGSRLTVL.

The rearrangement uses TRBV10-2 and TRBJ2-7; 7 nucleotides line up with TRBD2. The V gene end was trimmed by 6 bases and the J gene end by 5 bases; junction bases not matched to a gene: 16. Germline CDR1 reads WSHSY; CDR2 reads SAAADI. The CDR3 runs to 16 residues. The CDR3 reads CASRVGGVGGGDEQYF. DNA of the CDR3: TGCGCCAGCAGGGTGGGAGGGGTTGGTGGAGGTGACGAGCAGTACTTC.

The chain combines TRBV7-9 with TRBJ2-7; 8 positions match TRBD1. J was trimmed by 7 bases and V by 4 bases; bases with no gene match: 9. CDR3 length: 14 amino acids. Per the germline V gene, CDR1 is SEHNR and CDR2 is FQNEAQ (reference sequence). The CDR3 nucleotides read TGTGCCAGCAGCTCCACGGACAGGGTGGGGGAGCAGTACTTC. It yields the protein CASSSTDRVGEQYF.

V gene TRBV2 combines with J gene TRBJ2-2, with 7 positions matching TRBD1. Germline trimming cut 9 bases from V and 6 bases from J; bases unmatched to any gene: 13. The length of the CDR3 is 15 residues. The germline gives CDR1 SNHLY, CDR2 FYNNEI. DNA of the CDR3: TGTGCCAGTACCGGGACAGCCGCCGGCTCCGGGGAGCTGTTTTTT. Translation: CASTGTAAGSGELFF.

This clone was seen just once. The V gene is TRBV25-1, the J gene TRBJ1-2; a weak D match, TRBD1 (5 bases). The CDR3 is made up of 13 amino acids. Trimming removed 4 bases at V and 8 bases at J, with 14 bases between. The germline gives CDR1 MGHDK, CDR2 SYGVNS. In DNA form, the CDR3 reads TGTGCCAGCAGTGTCCGGTGGGGCGGCGGCTACACCTTC. This encodes CASSVRWGGGYTF.

The rearrangement uses TRBV18 and TRBJ2-3, with a weak D call TRBD1 (6 bases). The CDR3 contains 17 residues. Looked up from germline, CDR1 is KGHSH and CDR2 is LQKENI. V was clipped by 3 bases and J by 6 bases, with 22 bases between them. In DNA, the CDR3 is TGTGCCAGCTCACCCGGCTCTCGGGACACCAATCACGATACGCAGTATTTT. This sequence encodes CASSPGSRDTNHDTQYF. The full variable domain, completed using reference TRBV18 and TRBJ2-3, is NAGVMQNPRHLVRRRGQEARLRCSPMKGHSHVYWYRQLPEEGLKFMVYLQKENIIDESGMPKERFSAEFPKEGPSILRIQQVVRGDSAAYFCASSPGSRDTNHDTQYFGPGTRLTVL.

The V gene is TRBV7-9, the J gene TRBJ2-3; 10 bases fit TRBD2. This CDR3 contains 13 residues. The germline V gene encodes CDR1 SEHNR and CDR2 FQNEAQ (reference sequence). With 6 bases clipped from V and 5 bases from J, the junction kept 2 bases outside the gene matches. CDR3 DNA sequence: TGTGCCAGCAGGCTAGCGGGGGAAGATACGCAGTATTTT. Translation: CASRLAGEDTQYF.

This chain links TRBV5-1 with TRBJ2-7; a weak D match, TRBD1 (5 bases). Between the trimmed V and J ends, which lost 2 bases and 0 bases, there was a span of 9 bases. The CDR3 has 14 amino acids. Germline V gene lookup returns CDR1 SGHRS and CDR2 YFSETQ. The CDR3 is CASSFDSTSYEQYF. Here the CDR3 DNA reads TGCGCCAGCAGCTTCGACAGCACCTCCTACGAGCAGTACTTC.

V usage is TRBV12-3 or TRBV12-4 and J usage is TRBJ2-5, with 8 nucleotides matching TRBD1. The CDR3 consists of 13 residues. V was clipped by 6 bases and J by 5 bases; unmatched bases: 5. CDR3 residues: CASRQGARETQYF. The CDR3 nucleotides read TGTGCCAGCAGGCAGGGGGCCCGGGAGACCCAGTACTTC.

This clone came up a few times. The V gene is TRBV4-2, the J gene TRBJ2-7, with 14 bases aligning to TRBD2. The CDR3 spans 16 residues. Trimming took 1 base from V and 2 from J; bases not matched to a gene: 1. Germline lookup yields CDR1 LGHNA and CDR2 YNFKEQ. The CDR3 DNA reads as TGTGCCAGCAGCCAAGCGACTAGCGGGGGGGCCTACGAGCAGTACTTC. This sequence encodes CASSQATSGGAYEQYF.

The chain recombines TRBV11-2 with TRBJ1-2; D is uncertain. There are 12 residues in the CDR3. Germline CDR1 is SGHAT and CDR2 is FQNNGV. Trimming shortened V by 0 bases and J by 8 bases, and 7 bases separated the two germline ends. CDR3 bases: TGTGCCAGCAGCTTAGAATCGAGGGGCTACACCTTC. Amino acid sequence: CASSLESRGYTF.

This chain joins TRBV2 and TRBJ2-7; D may be TRBD2 (6 bases). Deletions cut 6 bases from V and 5 bases from J, with 14 bases between. This CDR3 is 13 amino acids long. From germline, CDR1 is SNHLY and CDR2 FYNNEI. The CDR3 region has the DNA TGTGCCAGCAGAGTTCTAGCGAGCAACGAGCAGTACTTC. It specifies CASRVLASNEQYF.

The V call is TRBV5-1, the J call TRBJ2-1; 8 nucleotides match TRBD2. Germline V gene lookup returns CDR1 SGHRS and CDR2 YFSETQ. The CDR3 consists of 14 residues. Trimming at V came to 5 bases and at J to 7 bases, leaving 8 bases not matched to a gene. The CDR3 nucleotides read TGCGCCAGCAGTGTGCCGGGGGGGCATAATGAGCAGTTCTTC. Protein: CASSVPGGHNEQFF.

J is TRBJ1-2 and V is TRBV10-3; 10 bases agree with TRBD1. V was clipped by 6 bases and J by 7 bases; unmatched bases: 8. CDR1 and CDR2 (germline): ENHRY, SYGVKD. The CDR3 runs to 14 residues. The DNA of the CDR3 is TGTGCCATCAGCGAGACCGGGACAGGGGCTGGCTACACCTTC. This codes for CAISETGTGAGYTF.

This rearrangement joins TRBV2 to TRBJ1-4; 9 bases map to TRBD1. V was pared by 6 bases and J by 4 bases, with 3 bases of the junction left unmatched. The CDR3 length is 14 residues. The V gene's germline CDR1 is SNHLY and CDR2 FYNNEI. The CDR3 loop is CASSRTGVNEKLFF. CDR3 coding DNA: TGTGCCAGCAGCCGGACAGGGGTTAATGAAAAACTGTTTTTT.

This CDR3 reads CASSSQGANAEKLFF. CDR3 DNA: TGTGCCAGCAGTTCCCAGGGGGCTAATGCTGAAAAACTGTTTTTT. The chain links TRBV27 to TRBJ1-4, with 8 bases that match TRBD1. Per the germline V gene, CDR1 is MNHEY and CDR2 is SMNVEV (reference sequence). V lost 4 bases, J lost 7 bases, and 8 bases stayed unmatched. The CDR3 covers 15 residues.

The rearrangement links TRBV29-1 to TRBJ2-3; 10 nucleotides match TRBD2. The trim removed 8 bases at V and 1 base at J, leaving 9 bases unmatched. Germline V gives CDR1 SQVTM, CDR2 ANQGSEA. This CDR3 has 15 amino acids. This CDR3 is CSSQEGTSGTDTQYF. The CDR3 bases are TGCAGCTCCCAGGAGGGGACTAGCGGCACAGATACGCAGTATTTT.